The next 4 T cell receptor beta chains were all read from a single sample in a study of OX40 agonist ivuxolimab in advanced cancers. Using immunoSEQ multiplex PCR, the repertoire was profiled, and TCRdb retains in-frame clones only, with some absent. Altogether fewer than 85,000 clones are present, 80% being singletons, with the ten largest covering roughly 8%. Sequenced here: CD4+ or CD8+ T cells sorted from blood, sampled in a trial of the OX40 agonist ivuxolimab. Every receptor here comes from an adult with an advanced solid tumor such as melanoma, head and neck, liver or kidney cancer.

V usage is TRBV6-4 and J usage is TRBJ2-5; the match to TRBD2 covers 11 bases. The CDR3 covers 18 residues. Germline V gene sequence: CDR1 MRHNA, CDR2 SNTAGT. V gave up 2 bases and J gave up 3 bases; unmatched junction bases: 11. The CDR3 coding sequence is TGTGCCAGCAGTGACGGCATAGCGGGAGGGCCTGTGAAAGAGACCCAGTACTTC. Protein sequence: CASSDGIAGGPVKETQYF.

The table lists this clone with many counts. The rearrangement joins TRBV4-1 to TRBJ2-3; 7 bases agree with TRBD1. The germline gives CDR1 MGHRA, CDR2 YSYEKL. The CDR3 is 14 amino acids. V lost 5 bases, J lost 6 bases, and 8 bases stayed unmatched. The CDR3 sequence: CASSVTSTGDTQYF. In DNA form, the CDR3 reads TGCGCCAGCAGCGTTACCTCGACAGGGGATACGCAGTATTTT.

The chain joins TRBV5-4 to TRBJ1-1; TRBD1 might be the D (5 bases). Between the trimmed V and J ends, which lost 4 bases and 5 bases, there was a span of 12 bases. The germline V gene encodes CDR1 SGHNT and CDR2 YYREEE (reference sequence). The CDR3 consists of 13 residues. CDR3 sequence reads: CASSELQVTEAFF. CDR3 in DNA: TGTGCCAGCAGCGAATTACAGGTTACTGAAGCTTTCTTT.

Points on this clone: This sequence may be a read error, since a much larger clone differs from it by one base. This chain links TRBV6-6 with TRBJ1-1; D is undetermined. The ends were cut back, 6 bases at V and 4 bases at J, with 3 bases in the middle. The CDR3 loop spans 10 amino acids. Germline loops: CDR1 MNHNY, CDR2 SVGAGI (reference sequence). The CDR3 sequence: CASRFTEAFF. In DNA form, the CDR3 reads TGTGCCAGCAGGTTCACTGAAGCTTTCTTT.